This T cell receptor beta chain stems from a study of blood T cell repertoires in COVID-19. Source study methods: Reference gene primer amplification gave nucleated cell count estimates. Produced via immunoSEQ multiplex PCR; TCRdb's table is partial and in-frame only. V and J calls and clone size are given by that table; D and trimming were obtained from the DNA. The data contain 140,000 or so clones, around 80% of them singletons. Trimming at V came to 0 bases and at J to 3 bases, leaving 3 bases not matched to a gene. The CDR3 totals 17 residues. Germline values: CDR1 SGHDT, CDR2 YYEEEE. Input material: peripheral blood. The sequence was obtained from a man aged 55 to 70 with acute or convalescent COVID-19. The chain is built from TRBV5-6 and TRBJ1-4; 12 bases agree with TRBD1. This CDR3 is CASSLEGQGAANEKLFF. CDR3 in DNA: TGTGCCAGCAGCTTGGAGGGACAGGGGGCGGCTAATGAAAAACTGTTTTTT.